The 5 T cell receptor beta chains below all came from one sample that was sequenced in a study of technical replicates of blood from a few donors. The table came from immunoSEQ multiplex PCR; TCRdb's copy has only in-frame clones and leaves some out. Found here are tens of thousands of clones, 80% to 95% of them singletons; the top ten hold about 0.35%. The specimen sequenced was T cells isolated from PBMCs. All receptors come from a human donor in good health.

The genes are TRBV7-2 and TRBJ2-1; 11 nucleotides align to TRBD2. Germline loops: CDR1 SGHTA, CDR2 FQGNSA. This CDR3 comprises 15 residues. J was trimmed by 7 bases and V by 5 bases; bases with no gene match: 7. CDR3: CASSPVAGGGNEQFF. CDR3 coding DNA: TGTGCCAGCAGCCCCGTAGCGGGAGGGGGGAATGAGCAGTTCTTC.

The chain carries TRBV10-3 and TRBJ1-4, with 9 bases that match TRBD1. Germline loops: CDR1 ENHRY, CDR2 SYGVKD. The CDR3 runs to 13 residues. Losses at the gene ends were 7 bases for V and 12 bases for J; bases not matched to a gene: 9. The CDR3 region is CAINSGQGFELFF. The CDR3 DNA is TGTGCCATCAATTCGGGACAGGGCTTCGAACTGTTTTTT.

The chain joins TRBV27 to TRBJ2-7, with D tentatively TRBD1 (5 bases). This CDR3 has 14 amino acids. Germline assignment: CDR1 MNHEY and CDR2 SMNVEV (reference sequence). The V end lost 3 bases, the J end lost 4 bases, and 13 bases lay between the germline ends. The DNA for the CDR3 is TGTGCCAGCAGTTTCCGACAGAACCGTTACGAGCAGTACTTC. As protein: CASSFRQNRYEQYF.

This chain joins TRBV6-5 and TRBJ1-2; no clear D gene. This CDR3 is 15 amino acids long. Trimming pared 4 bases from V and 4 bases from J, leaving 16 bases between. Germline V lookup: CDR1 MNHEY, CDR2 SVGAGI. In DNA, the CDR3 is TGTGCCAGCAGTTGGAGTGATAAAGGGAGCTATGGCTACACCTTC. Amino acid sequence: CASSWSDKGSYGYTF.

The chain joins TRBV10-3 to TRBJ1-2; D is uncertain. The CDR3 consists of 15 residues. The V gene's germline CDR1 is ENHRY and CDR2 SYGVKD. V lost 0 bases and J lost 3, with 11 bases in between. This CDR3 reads CAISESSRVDYGYTF. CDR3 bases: TGTGCCATCAGTGAGTCTAGTAGAGTTGACTATGGCTACACCTTC.